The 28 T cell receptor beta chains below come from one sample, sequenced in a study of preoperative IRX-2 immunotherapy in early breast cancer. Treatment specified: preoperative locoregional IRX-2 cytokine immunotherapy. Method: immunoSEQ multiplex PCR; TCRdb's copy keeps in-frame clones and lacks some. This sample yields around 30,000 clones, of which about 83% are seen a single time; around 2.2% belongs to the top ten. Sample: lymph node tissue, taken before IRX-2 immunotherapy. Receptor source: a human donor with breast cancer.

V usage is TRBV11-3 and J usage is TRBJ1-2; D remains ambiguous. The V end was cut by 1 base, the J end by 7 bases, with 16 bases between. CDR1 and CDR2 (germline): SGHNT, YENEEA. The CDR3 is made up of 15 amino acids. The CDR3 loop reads CASSLGARLLGGYTF. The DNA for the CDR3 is TGTGCCAGCAGCTTAGGCGCCAGGTTATTGGGTGGCTACACCTTC. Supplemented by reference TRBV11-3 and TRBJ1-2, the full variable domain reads EAGVVQSPRYKIIEKKQPVAFWCNPISGHNTLYWYLQNLGQGPELLIRYENEEAVDDSQLPKDRFSAERLKGVDSTLKIQPAELGDSAVYLCASSLGARLLGGYTFGSGTRLTVV.

CDR3 sequence (DNA): TGTGCCAGCAGCCAGCCGGGACACGATAATGAAAAACTGTTTTTT. Translated: CASSQPGHDNEKLFF. The chain is built from TRBV11-3 and TRBJ1-4, with a weak D call TRBD1 (6 bases). The CDR3 spans 15 residues. Trimming cost V 5 bases and J 4 bases, with 14 bases left between them. Germline assignment: CDR1 SGHNT and CDR2 YENEEA.

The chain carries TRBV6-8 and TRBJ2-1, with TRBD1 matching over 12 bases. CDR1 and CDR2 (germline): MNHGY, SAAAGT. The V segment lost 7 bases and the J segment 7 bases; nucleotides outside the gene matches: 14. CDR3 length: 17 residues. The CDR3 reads CASTPTGTGGVRNEQFF. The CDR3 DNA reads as TGTGCCAGCACTCCCACCGGGACAGGGGGCGTTCGGAATGAGCAGTTCTTC.

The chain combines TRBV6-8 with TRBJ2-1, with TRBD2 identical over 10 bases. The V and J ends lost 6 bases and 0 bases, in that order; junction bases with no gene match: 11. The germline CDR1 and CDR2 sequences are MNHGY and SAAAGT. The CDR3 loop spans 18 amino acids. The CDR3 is CASSPNLLAGPSYNEQFF. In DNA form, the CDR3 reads TGTGCCAGCAGCCCGAATCTACTAGCGGGGCCCTCCTACAATGAGCAGTTCTTC.

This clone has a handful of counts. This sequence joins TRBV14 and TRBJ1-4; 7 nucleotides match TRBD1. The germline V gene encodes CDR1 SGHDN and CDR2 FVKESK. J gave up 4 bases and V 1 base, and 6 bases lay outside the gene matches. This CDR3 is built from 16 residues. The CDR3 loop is CASSQGQTGNNEKLFF. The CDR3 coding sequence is TGTGCCAGCAGCCAAGGTCAGACAGGGAATAATGAAAAACTGTTTTTT.

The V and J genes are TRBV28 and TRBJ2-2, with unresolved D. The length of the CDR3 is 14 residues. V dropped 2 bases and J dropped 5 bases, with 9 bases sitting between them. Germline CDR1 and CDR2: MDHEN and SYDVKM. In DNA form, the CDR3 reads TGTGCCAGCAGTTTACACCCGATTACCGGGGAGCTGTTTTTT. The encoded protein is CASSLHPITGELFF.

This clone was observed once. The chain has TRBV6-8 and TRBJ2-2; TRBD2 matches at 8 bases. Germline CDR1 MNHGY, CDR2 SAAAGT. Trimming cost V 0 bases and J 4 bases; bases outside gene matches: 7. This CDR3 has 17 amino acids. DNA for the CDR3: TGTGCCAGCAGTTACTCGAACAGCGGGGGAACCACCGGGGAGCTGTTTTTT. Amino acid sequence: CASSYSNSGGTTGELFF.

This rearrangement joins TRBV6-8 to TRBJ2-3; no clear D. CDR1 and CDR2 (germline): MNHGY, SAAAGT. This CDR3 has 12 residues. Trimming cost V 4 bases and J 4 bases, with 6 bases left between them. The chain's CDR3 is CASSSDADTQYF. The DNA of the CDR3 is TGTGCCAGCAGTTCGGACGCAGATACGCAGTATTTT.

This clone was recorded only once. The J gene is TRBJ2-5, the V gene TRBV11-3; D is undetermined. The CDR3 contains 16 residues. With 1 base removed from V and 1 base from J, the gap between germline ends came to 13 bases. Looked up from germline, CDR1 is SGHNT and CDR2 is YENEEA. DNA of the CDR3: TGTGCCAGCAGCTTAGGTTTCGGCGGAGCCCAAGAGACCCAGTACTTC. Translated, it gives CASSLGFGGAQETQYF. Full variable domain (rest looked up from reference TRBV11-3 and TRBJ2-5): EAGVVQSPRYKIIEKKQPVAFWCNPISGHNTLYWYLQNLGQGPELLIRYENEEAVDDSQLPKDRFSAERLKGVDSTLKIQPAELGDSAVYLCASSLGFGGAQETQYFGPGTRLLVL.

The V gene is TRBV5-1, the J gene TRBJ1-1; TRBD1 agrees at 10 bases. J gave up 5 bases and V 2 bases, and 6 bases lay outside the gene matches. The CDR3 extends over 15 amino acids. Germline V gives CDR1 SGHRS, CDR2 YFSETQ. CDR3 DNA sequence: TGCGCCAGCAGCTTATACGGACAGGGGGAGACTGAAGCTTTCTTT. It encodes CASSLYGQGETEAFF. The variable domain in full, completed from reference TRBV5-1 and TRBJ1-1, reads KAGVTQTPRYLIKTRGQQVTLSCSPISGHRSVSWYQQTPGQGLQFLFEYFSETQRNKGNFPGRFSGRQFSNSRSEMNVSTLELGDSALYLCASSLYGQGETEAFFGQGTRLTVV.

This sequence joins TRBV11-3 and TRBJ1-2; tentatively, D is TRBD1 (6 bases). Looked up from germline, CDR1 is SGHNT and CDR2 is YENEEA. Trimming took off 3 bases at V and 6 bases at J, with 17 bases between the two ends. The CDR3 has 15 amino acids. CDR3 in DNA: TGTGCCAGCAGCTTTGGTGCTCAAGGGGGGCATGGCTACACCTTC. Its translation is CASSFGAQGGHGYTF.

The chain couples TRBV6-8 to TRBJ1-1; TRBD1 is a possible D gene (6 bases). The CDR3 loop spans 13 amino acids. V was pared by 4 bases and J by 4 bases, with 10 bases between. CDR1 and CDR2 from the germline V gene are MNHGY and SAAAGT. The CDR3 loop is CASSFGGGTEAFF. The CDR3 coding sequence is TGTGCCAGCAGTTTTGGAGGGGGCACTGAAGCTTTCTTT.

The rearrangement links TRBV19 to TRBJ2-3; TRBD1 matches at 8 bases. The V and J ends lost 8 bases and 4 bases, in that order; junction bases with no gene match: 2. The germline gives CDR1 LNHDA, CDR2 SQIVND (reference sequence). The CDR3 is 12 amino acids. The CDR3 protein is CASSTGADTQYF. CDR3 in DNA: TGTGCCAGTTCGACAGGGGCAGATACGCAGTATTTT.

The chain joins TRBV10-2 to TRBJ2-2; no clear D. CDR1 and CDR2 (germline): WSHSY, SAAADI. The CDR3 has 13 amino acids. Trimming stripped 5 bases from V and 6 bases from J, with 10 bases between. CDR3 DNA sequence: TGCGCCAGCAGTCCAACAATCCCCGGGGAGCTGTTTTTT. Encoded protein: CASSPTIPGELFF.

The CDR3 nucleotides are TGTGCCAGCAGGGACAGGTTGAACTATGGCTACACCTTC. It codes for CASRDRLNYGYTF. The V call is TRBV6-8, the J call TRBJ1-2, with 7 bases fitting TRBD1. Germline assignment: CDR1 MNHGY and CDR2 SAAAGT. This CDR3 comprises 13 residues. V lost 6 bases, J lost 2 bases, and 3 bases stayed unmatched.

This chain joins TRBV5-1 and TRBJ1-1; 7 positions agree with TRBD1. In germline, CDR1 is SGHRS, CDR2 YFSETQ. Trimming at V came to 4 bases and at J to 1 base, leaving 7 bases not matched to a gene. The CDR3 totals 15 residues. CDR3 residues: CASSRDRDRNTEAFF. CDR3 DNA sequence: TGCGCCAGCAGCCGCGACCGGGACAGGAACACTGAAGCTTTCTTT.

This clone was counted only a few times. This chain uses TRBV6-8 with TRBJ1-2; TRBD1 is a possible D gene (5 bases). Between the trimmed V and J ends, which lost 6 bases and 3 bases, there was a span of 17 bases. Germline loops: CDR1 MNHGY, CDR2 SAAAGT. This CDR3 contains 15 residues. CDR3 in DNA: TGTGCCAGCAGCTCGGGACGCCCTCCCCACTATGGCTACACCTTC. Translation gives CASSSGRPPHYGYTF.

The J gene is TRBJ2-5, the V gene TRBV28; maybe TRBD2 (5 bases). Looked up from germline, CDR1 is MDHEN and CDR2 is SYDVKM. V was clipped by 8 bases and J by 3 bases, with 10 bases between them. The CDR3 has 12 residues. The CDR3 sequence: CASGAGKETQYF. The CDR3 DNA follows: TGTGCCAGCGGCGCCGGGAAAGAGACCCAGTACTTC.

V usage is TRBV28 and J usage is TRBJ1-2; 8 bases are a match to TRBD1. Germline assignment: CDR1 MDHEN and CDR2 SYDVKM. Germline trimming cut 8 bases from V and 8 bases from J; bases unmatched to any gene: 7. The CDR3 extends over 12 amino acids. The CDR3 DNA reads TGTGCCAGCGGAAGGGACAGGCGAGGCTACACCTTC. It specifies CASGRDRRGYTF.

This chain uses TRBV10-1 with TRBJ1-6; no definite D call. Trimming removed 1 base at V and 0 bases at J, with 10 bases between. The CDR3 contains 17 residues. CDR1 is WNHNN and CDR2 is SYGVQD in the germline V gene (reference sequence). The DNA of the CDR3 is TGCGCCAGCAGTGAGTATCGAGGAAGCTCCTATAATTCACCCCTCCACTTT. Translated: CASSEYRGSSYNSPLHF.

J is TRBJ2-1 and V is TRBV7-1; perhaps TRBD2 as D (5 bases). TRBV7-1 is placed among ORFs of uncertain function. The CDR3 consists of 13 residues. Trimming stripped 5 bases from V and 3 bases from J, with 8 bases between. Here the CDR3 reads CASSHRDYNEQFF. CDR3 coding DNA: TGTGCCAGCAGCCACCGGGACTACAATGAGCAGTTCTTC.

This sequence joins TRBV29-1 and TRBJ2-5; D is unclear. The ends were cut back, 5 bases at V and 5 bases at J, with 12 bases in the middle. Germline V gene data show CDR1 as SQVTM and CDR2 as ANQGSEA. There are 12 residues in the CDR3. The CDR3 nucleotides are TGCAGCGTTCGACCGAGCCGGGAGACCCAGTACTTC. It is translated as CSVRPSRETQYF.

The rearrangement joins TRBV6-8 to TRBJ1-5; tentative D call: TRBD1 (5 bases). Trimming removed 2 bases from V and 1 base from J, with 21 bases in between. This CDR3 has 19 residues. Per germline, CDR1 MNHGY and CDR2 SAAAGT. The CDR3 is CASSYTGASSGRSNQPQHF. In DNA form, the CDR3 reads TGTGCCAGCAGTTACACCGGGGCCTCCTCGGGGAGGAGCAATCAGCCCCAGCATTTT.

The CDR3 is CASSLTGTGRTEAFF. The CDR3, as DNA: TGTGCCAGCAGCTTAACCGGGACAGGGAGGACTGAAGCTTTCTTT. The genes are TRBV11-3 and TRBJ1-1, with 9 bases fitting TRBD1. Per the germline V gene, CDR1 is SGHNT and CDR2 is YENEEA. V trimming: 2 bases; J trimming: 5 bases; junction bases outside the gene matches: 6. This CDR3 is 15 amino acids long. Drawing the rest from reference TRBV11-3 and TRBJ1-1, the complete variable domain is EAGVVQSPRYKIIEKKQPVAFWCNPISGHNTLYWYLQNLGQGPELLIRYENEEAVDDSQLPKDRFSAERLKGVDSTLKIQPAELGDSAVYLCASSLTGTGRTEAFFGQGTRLTVV.

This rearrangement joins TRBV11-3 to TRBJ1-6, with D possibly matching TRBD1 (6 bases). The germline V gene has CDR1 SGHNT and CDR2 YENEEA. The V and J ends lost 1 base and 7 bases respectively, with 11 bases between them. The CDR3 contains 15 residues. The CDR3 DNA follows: TGTGCCAGCAGCTTAGGAGACAGGAGAAATTCACCCCTCCACTTT. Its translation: CASSLGDRRNSPLHF.

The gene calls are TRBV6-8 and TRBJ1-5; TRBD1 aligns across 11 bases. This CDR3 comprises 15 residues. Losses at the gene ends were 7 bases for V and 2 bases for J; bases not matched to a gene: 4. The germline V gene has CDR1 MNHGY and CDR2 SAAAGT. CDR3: CASTPGQGGNQPQHF. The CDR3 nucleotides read TGTGCCAGCACCCCGGGACAGGGGGGCAATCAGCCCCAGCATTTT.

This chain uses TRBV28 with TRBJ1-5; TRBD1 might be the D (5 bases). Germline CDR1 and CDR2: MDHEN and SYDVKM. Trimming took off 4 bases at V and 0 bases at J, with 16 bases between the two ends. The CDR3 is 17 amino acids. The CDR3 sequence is CASSSPPGGNSNQPQHF. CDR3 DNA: TGTGCCAGCAGTTCCCCCCCGGGGGGGAATAGCAATCAGCCCCAGCATTTT.

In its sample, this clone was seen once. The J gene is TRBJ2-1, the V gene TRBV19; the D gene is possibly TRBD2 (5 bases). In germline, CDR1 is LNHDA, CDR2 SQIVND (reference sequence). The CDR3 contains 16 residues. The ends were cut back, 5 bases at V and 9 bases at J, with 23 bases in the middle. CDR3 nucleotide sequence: TGTGCCAGTAGTGACTCCTCCCGGACCCACGAGGGTGAGCAGTTCTTC. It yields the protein CASSDSSRTHEGEQFF.